This T cell receptor beta chain appears in the sequencing data of a study of sequential checkpoint blockade in melanoma. Study at large: Patients were randomized 1:1 to nivolumab-then-ipilimumab or ipilimumab-then-nivolumab first-line. Twenty-two patients had matched tumor biopsies before treatment and at week 13 after nivolumab or ipilimumab alone. General study results and limits: Clinical benefit was about 30 times likelier when tumor T-cell fraction and clonality increased.

About this clone: The antigen is not known.

Trimming took off 0 bases at V and 1 base at J, with 10 bases between the two ends. The CDR3 has 15 residues. The germline CDR1 and CDR2 sequences are SGDLS and YYNGEE. Treatment: randomized to nivolumab then ipilimumab (arm A) or the reverse (arm B). Some clones are missing from TCRdb's copy, which holds only in-frame ones; the method was immunoSEQ multiplex PCR. The table lists around 4,000 clones, roughly 20% of them singletons, with roughly 17% in the top ten. Here the sequenced sample was tumor tissue (inferred from file names), taken from a patient given nivolumab and ipilimumab in sequence. This chain links TRBV9 with TRBJ1-1; D is possibly TRBD1 (5 bases). The sequence was collected from a human donor with melanoma. This CDR3 is CASSVGQGSNTEAFF. CDR3 coding DNA: TGTGCCAGCAGCGTAGGGCAGGGCTCGAACACTGAAGCTTTCTTT. The variable domain in full, with the rest retrieved from reference TRBV9 and TRBJ1-1, is DSGVTQTPKHLITATGQRVTLRCSPRSGDLSVYWYQQSLDQGLQFLIQYYNGEERAKGNILERFSAQQFPDLHSELNLSSLELGDSALYFCASSVGQGSNTEAFFGQGTRLTVV.